A single TCR beta chain is shown here with its context. The antigen this receptor binds is unknown. Base qualities are missing; no much larger clone stands one base away. This specimen comes from a study of blood T cells in healthy people across ages (dated by TCRdb to 2014 to 2015). General notes on the study: Template switching captured roughly one uniquely barcoded TCR beta cDNA molecule per two T cells in model experiments. To track age-related changes in TCR beta repertoire diversity, the study relied on deep sequencing normalized with unique cDNA molecular identifiers. Four age groups were formed from the donors: young (average approximately 17 years), middle-aged (around 40), aged (roughly 56) and long-lived (less than 85). Donors of different ages were randomly distributed across sequencing lanes to avoid experimental bias. The study analyzed two additional independent replicas of 1 million unique cDNA reads from the same blood draw for two donors, one aged 18 to 30 and one aged 80 or older.

Points the paper makes about the study in general: Estimates of total diversity based on one million sequenced T cells were regarded as lower bounds and as underestimates. Compared with the aged group, the long-lived group had more naive CD4+ T cells, fewer expanded clones and increased TCR diversity, a pattern suggesting age selection. Observed TCR beta diversity correlated strongly with the percentage of naive T cells measured by flow cytometry. As age increased, observed TCR beta diversity per million T cells dropped in a roughly linear way, and a significant reduction was already evident by age approximately 40. Conclusive comparison of naive and antigen-experienced compartments was prevented by the profiling of bulk unsorted PBMCs. Because the CMV infection status of the donors was unknown, age-related changes in expanded clonotypes may potentially have been confounded.

The approximately 40 donors, aged about 6 to 90 years, were systemically healthy Caucasian individuals from Russia. Each donor gave 8 to 10 milliliters of peripheral blood, collected into EDTA-treated Vacutainer tubes. Ficoll-Paque density-gradient centrifugation was used to isolate PBMCs, with at least 7 million obtained per sample. Trizol reagent was used to extract total RNA from PBMCs, with at least 6 micrograms per sample. For every donor, an aliquot of PBMCs went through flow cytometry to measure the percentages of naive CD45RAhigh/CD27high T cells. The CDR3 starts with the cysteine, ends with the phenylalanine, and has 15 residues. Just CDR3 DNA is preserved here, 45 bases in frame from base 1. From the germline V gene, CDR1 is SNHLY and CDR2 is FYNNEI. Germline trimming: 3 bases from V, 7 bases from J; junction bases outside gene matches: 7. The method was 5' RACE. The sequencing machine was an Illumina HiSeq 2500. A second about 6 to 11 cycle PCR used a sample-barcoded 5' primer and a J-beta primer mix. A template-switch 5' adaptor carrying 12 random nucleotides introduced a unique molecular identifier onto each TCR beta cDNA molecule. Each sample yielded at least 2.5 million CDR3-containing paired-end reads. The Mint cDNA synthesis kit, primed by a TRBC-specific oligonucleotide, was used to synthesize first-strand cDNA from all RNA. All cDNA was treated with uracil-DNA glycosylase and then went through a first 18-cycle PCR with the universal primers M1SS and BC2_uni_R. As for how the authors treated the data: For normalization, 1 million high-quality reads were randomly selected from each sample, with every read carrying a distinct molecular identifier. Reads with shared molecular identifiers were discarded instead of being binned into consensus sequences. CDR3 identification, clonotype clustering and error correction used MiTCR with a Q25 quality threshold and the strictest error-elimination algorithm. A nonparametric unseen species model with Euler transformation was used to estimate lower-bound total TCR beta diversity. TCRdb reworked the public reads: Q25 trimming with fastp, MiXCR clone assembly, productive beta chains retained. Each CDR3 protein gets just one entry, which takes the most common genes and DNA from the rows behind it. In this record, the V and J calls reflect TCRdb's handling and not the investigators' own analysis. Across this sample there are around 750,000 distinct CDR3 sequences, with roughly 50% seen only once. Of the sample, roughly two fifths is held by the ten largest clones.

Sequences were obtained from blood. The clonotype comes from a man older than 75 in good health. The chain couples TRBV2 to TRBJ2-3; TRBD2 fits 10 bases in the junction. In nucleotides, the sequence is TGTGCCAGCAGTGACTCTAGCGGGAGTCTGAATACGCAGTATTTT. It translates to CASSDSSGSLNTQYF.